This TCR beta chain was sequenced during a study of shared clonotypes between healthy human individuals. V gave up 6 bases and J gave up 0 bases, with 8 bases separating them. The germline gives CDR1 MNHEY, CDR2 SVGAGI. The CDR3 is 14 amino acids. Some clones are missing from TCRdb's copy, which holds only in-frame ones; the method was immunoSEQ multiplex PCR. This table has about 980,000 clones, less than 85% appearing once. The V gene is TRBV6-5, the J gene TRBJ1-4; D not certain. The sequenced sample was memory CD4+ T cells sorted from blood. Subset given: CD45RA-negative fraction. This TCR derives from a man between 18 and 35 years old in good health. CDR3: CASSFTTTNEKLFF. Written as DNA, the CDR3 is TGTGCCAGCAGCTTCACAACAACTAATGAAAAACTGTTTTTT.